This TCR beta chain was identified in a study of shared clonotypes between healthy human individuals. Study information: Plates per donor: three CD4 naive, three CD4 memory, two CD8 naive, one CD8 memory.

This clone was seen a single time. Execution of the assay was at deep level. Per sorted-subset replicate PCR, input was approximately 200 ng DNA, representing tens of thousands of T cell genomes. The method was immunoSEQ multiplex PCR; TCRdb's version includes in-frame clones alone and lacks a portion of them. Of approximately 2.1 million clones listed, more than 80% are singletons. V was clipped by 3 bases and J by 4 bases; unmatched bases: 5. The CDR3 is 14 amino acids. Per the germline V gene, CDR1 is MNHEY and CDR2 is SMNVEV (reference sequence). Sequencing input: naive CD4+ T cells from PBMCs. Subset: CD45RA+ positively selected. The sequence came from a man aged 18 to 30 in good health. Some clones in this sample may be carry-over from other donors' samples. This chain joins TRBV27 and TRBJ1-2; 7 nucleotides match TRBD1. CDR3 protein: CASSFSGQFYGYTF. DNA for the CDR3: TGTGCCAGCAGTTTTTCGGGACAGTTCTATGGCTACACCTTC.